The following is a TCR beta chain sequence with its context. What it binds is unknown. This entry is derived from a study of shared clonotypes between healthy human individuals. TCRdb keeps only in-frame clones here, not all; method: immunoSEQ multiplex PCR. The sample includes roughly 2.6 million clones, just over 90% of them seen just once. Study-level results: Sampling used blood alone; tissue repertoires probably differ.

This sequence was found in a man aged 18 to 35 in good health. Sample: naive CD4+ T cells sorted from blood. Subset noted: CD45RA+ positively selected.

The CDR3 reads CASSTDPGTSSPLHF. The CDR3 coding sequence is TGCGCCAGCAGCACCGACCCAGGGACTAGCTCACCCCTCCACTTT. This chain joins TRBV5-1 and TRBJ1-6, with a weak D call TRBD1 (5 bases). The CDR3 length is 15 residues. Per the germline V gene, CDR1 is SGHRS and CDR2 is YFSETQ. The V end lost 4 bases, the J end lost 10 bases, and 18 bases lay between the germline ends.